This passage covers 18 T cell receptor beta chains from one sample sequenced in a study of CD4 T cells in relation to SARS-CoV-2 and coronaviruses. Sequenced by immunoSEQ multiplex PCR; TCRdb stores in-frame clones only, minus some. The sample lists more than 30,000 clones, roughly 85% occurring once. The sample comprised memory CD4+ T cells from PBMCs. Source of these receptors: an adult with COVID-19.

The gene calls are TRBV11-2 and TRBJ2-5, with 7 bases identical to TRBD1. Germline values: CDR1 SGHAT, CDR2 FQNNGV. The trim removed 7 bases at V and 1 base at J, leaving 3 bases unmatched. The CDR3 runs to 13 residues. The CDR3 coding sequence is TGTGCCAGCACCGGACAGGTCCAAGAGACCCAGTACTTC. It is translated as CASTGQVQETQYF. The variable domain in full, completed from reference TRBV11-2 and TRBJ2-5, reads EAGVAQSPRYKIIEKRQSVAFWCNPISGHATLYWYQQILGQGPKLLIQFQNNGVVDDSQLPKDRFSAERLKGVDSTLKIQPAKLEDSAVYLCASTGQVQETQYFGPGTRLLVL.

V is TRBV6-5 and J is TRBJ2-1; perhaps TRBD2 as D (5 bases). Trimming pared 6 bases from V and 6 bases from J, leaving 9 bases between. Germline loops: CDR1 MNHEY, CDR2 SVGAGI. The CDR3 is made up of 12 amino acids. The CDR3 loop is CASSRAANEQFF. As DNA, the CDR3 is TGTGCCAGCAGCCGAGCGGCCAATGAGCAGTTCTTC.

The rearrangement links TRBV5-5 to TRBJ2-2; 8 bases line up with TRBD2. With V trimmed by 0 bases and J by 6 bases, 19 bases remained unmatched. Germline V gives CDR1 SGHKS, CDR2 YYEKEE (reference sequence). This CDR3 contains 20 residues. CDR3 nucleotide sequence: TGTGCCAGCAGCTTGGCAGTCGGTTTCAGGGCGGGAGGCTCATCCGGGGAGCTGTTTTTT. Protein: CASSLAVGFRAGGSSGELFF.

The chain joins TRBV29-1 to TRBJ2-5; 7 positions match TRBD2. Germline trimming cut 6 bases from V and 4 bases from J; bases unmatched to any gene: 14. There are 15 residues in the CDR3. Germline CDR1 SQVTM, CDR2 ANQGSEA. The CDR3 DNA reads TGCAGCGTCGGGGCGCCAGGCGGGAGTGGAGAGACCCAGTACTTC. It is translated as CSVGAPGGSGETQYF.

This sequence joins TRBV18 and TRBJ2-1; 8 bases map to TRBD1. Germline V CDR1 and CDR2: KGHSH, LQKENI. V dropped 4 bases and J dropped 12; count of bases not matched to a gene: 11. The CDR3 is 14 residues long. CDR3 DNA sequence: TGTGCCAGCTCACGGGACAGGTTTGTCAGCGGGCAGTTCTTC. Translating it yields CASSRDRFVSGQFF.

The chain links TRBV7-3 to TRBJ2-2, with D maybe TRBD1 (5 bases). The germline V gene encodes CDR1 SGHTA and CDR2 FQGTGA. The CDR3 is made up of 14 amino acids. Trimming cost V 5 bases and J 2 bases, with 9 bases left between them. The CDR3: CASSPQGNTGELFF. CDR3 nucleotides: TGTGCCAGCAGCCCCCAGGGAAACACCGGGGAGCTGTTTTTT.

V and J are TRBV5-6 and TRBJ2-2; TRBD1 agrees at 9 bases. Germline V gives CDR1 SGHDT, CDR2 YYEEEE. J lost 7 bases, V lost 4 bases, and 5 bases had no gene match. The CDR3 covers 14 residues. The CDR3 DNA is TGTGCCAGCAGCACGGGGACAGGGATCGGGGAGCTGTTTTTT. It yields the protein CASSTGTGIGELFF.

The CDR3 spells CASSRIGSNYGYTF. The DNA of the CDR3 is TGTGCCAGCAGCCGAATCGGGTCTAACTATGGCTACACCTTC. The V and J genes are TRBV11-2 and TRBJ1-2; D remains unclear. Deletions cut 5 bases from V and 0 bases from J, with 10 bases between. In germline, CDR1 is SGHAT, CDR2 FQNNGV. The CDR3 runs to 14 residues. Filled out from reference TRBV11-2 and TRBJ1-2, the complete variable domain reads EAGVAQSPRYKIIEKRQSVAFWCNPISGHATLYWYQQILGQGPKLLIQFQNNGVVDDSQLPKDRFSAERLKGVDSTLKIQPAKLEDSAVYLCASSRIGSNYGYTFGSGTRLTVV.

This chain links TRBV7-9 with TRBJ2-7; 12 bases agree with TRBD2. J was trimmed by 2 bases and V by 5 bases; bases with no gene match: 4. Germline V lookup: CDR1 SEHNR, CDR2 FQNEAQ (reference sequence). The CDR3 is made up of 15 amino acids. CDR3 loop: CASSLRTSGTYEQYF. The CDR3 region has the DNA TGTGCCAGCAGCCTGCGGACTAGCGGGACCTACGAGCAGTACTTC.

The chain links TRBV27 to TRBJ2-3; the D gene is possibly TRBD2 (5 bases). Deletions cut 3 bases from V and 6 bases from J, with 10 bases between. The CDR3 has 13 amino acids. Germline lookup yields CDR1 MNHEY and CDR2 SMNVEV (reference sequence). CDR3: CASSFREGDTQYF. The DNA for the CDR3 is TGTGCCAGCAGTTTTCGGGAAGGGGATACGCAGTATTTT.

The chain is built from TRBV7-2 and TRBJ1-2, with D perhaps matching TRBD1 (5 bases). V shed 1 base and J shed 2 bases, with 20 bases lying between them. The CDR3 covers 18 residues. Germline V gives CDR1 SGHTA, CDR2 FQGNSA. CDR3 sequence: CASSLVALGGGANYGYTF. CDR3 DNA: TGTGCCAGCAGCTTAGTGGCCCTCGGGGGAGGGGCAAACTATGGCTACACCTTC.

The V gene is TRBV11-2, the J gene TRBJ1-1; D remains unclear. Germline V CDR1 and CDR2: SGHAT, FQNNGV. The CDR3 is 11 residues long. The V and J ends lost 8 bases and 7 bases respectively, with 11 bases between them. The CDR3 protein is CASYPSSEAFF. The CDR3 bases are TGTGCCAGCTACCCCAGTAGTGAAGCTTTCTTT.

The CDR3 DNA reads as TGTGCCAGCAGCCGTAACGGAGGGGGGTACAATGAGCAGTTCTTC. Amino acid sequence: CASSRNGGGYNEQFF. V gene TRBV5-6 combines with J gene TRBJ2-1, with D perhaps TRBD1 or TRBD2 (6 bases each). CDR1 and CDR2 from the germline V gene are SGHDT and YYEEEE. V lost 4 bases, J lost 4 bases, and 15 bases lay in between. This CDR3 is built from 15 residues.

This sequence joins TRBV7-2 and TRBJ1-5; no firm D call. This CDR3 is 13 amino acids long. Between the trimmed V and J ends, which lost 0 bases and 13 bases, there was a span of 13 bases. Germline V gene data show CDR1 as SGHTA and CDR2 as FQGNSA. The CDR3 protein is CASSLARGRKQHF. The DNA for the CDR3 is TGTGCCAGCAGCTTAGCGCGTGGCAGAAAACAGCATTTT.

This chain uses TRBV2 with TRBJ2-7, with no clear D. Trimming pared 3 bases from V and 5 bases from J, leaving 8 bases between. CDR1 is SNHLY and CDR2 is FYNNEI in the germline V gene. This CDR3 contains 12 residues. CDR3 region: CASSEFGDEQYF. Written as DNA, the CDR3 is TGTGCCAGCAGTGAGTTTGGGGACGAGCAGTACTTC.

The chain joins TRBV27 to TRBJ1-5; D unresolved. The V end lost 2 bases, the J end lost 3 bases, and 5 bases lay between the germline ends. Germline lookup yields CDR1 MNHEY and CDR2 SMNVEV (reference sequence). The CDR3 is made up of 13 amino acids. The CDR3: CASSLLHNQPQHF. The CDR3 DNA sequence: TGTGCCAGCAGTTTACTCCACAATCAGCCCCAGCATTTT.

The chain employs TRBV7-2 and TRBJ2-7; a weak D match, TRBD2 (5 bases). This CDR3 is built from 13 residues. Trimming shortened V by 5 bases and J by 2 bases, and 10 bases separated the two germline ends. Per the germline V gene, CDR1 is SGHTA and CDR2 is FQGNSA. The CDR3 coding sequence is TGTGCCAGCAGCAAGAGCGGAGCCTACGAGCAGTACTTC. Its translation: CASSKSGAYEQYF.

The chain links TRBV19 to TRBJ2-2; D is unclear. V was shortened by 10 bases and J by 1 base, with 10 bases between the two germline ends. The germline gives CDR1 LNHDA, CDR2 SQIVND (reference sequence). CDR3 length: 13 residues. CDR3 nucleotides: TGTGCCACTCTGGAGCAGAACACCGGGGAGCTGTTTTTT. Encoded protein: CATLEQNTGELFF.